What follows describes a single T cell receptor (beta chain). Original methodology: Amplification with reference gene primers provided the estimates of nucleated cell counts. The protocol was immunoSEQ multiplex PCR, while the TCRdb copy is restricted to in-frame clones and leaves out a portion. From that table come the V and J calls and clone size; the DNA was used to work out D and trimming. The profile shows fewer than 300,000 clones, about 89% of them singletons. The data originate from a study of blood T cell repertoires in COVID-19. Study in general: The origin of the acute and convalescent COVID-19 samples was the United States, Italy and Spain. T cells, B-cell-depleted T cells, or PBMCs supplied cDNA or gDNA.

This CDR3 is built from 13 residues. Trimming removed 5 bases from V and 13 bases from J; junction bases left unmatched: 10. CDR1 and CDR2 from the germline V gene are SGHVS and FQNEAQ. This TCR came from a man in his forties or fifties who had recovered from COVID-19. Sequenced input: peripheral blood. The rearrangement joins TRBV7-8 to TRBJ2-3; 9 bases line up with TRBD1. This chain's CDR3 is CASSPEGTGFKYF. As DNA, the CDR3 is TGTGCCAGCAGCCCCGAAGGGACAGGGTTCAAGTATTTT.